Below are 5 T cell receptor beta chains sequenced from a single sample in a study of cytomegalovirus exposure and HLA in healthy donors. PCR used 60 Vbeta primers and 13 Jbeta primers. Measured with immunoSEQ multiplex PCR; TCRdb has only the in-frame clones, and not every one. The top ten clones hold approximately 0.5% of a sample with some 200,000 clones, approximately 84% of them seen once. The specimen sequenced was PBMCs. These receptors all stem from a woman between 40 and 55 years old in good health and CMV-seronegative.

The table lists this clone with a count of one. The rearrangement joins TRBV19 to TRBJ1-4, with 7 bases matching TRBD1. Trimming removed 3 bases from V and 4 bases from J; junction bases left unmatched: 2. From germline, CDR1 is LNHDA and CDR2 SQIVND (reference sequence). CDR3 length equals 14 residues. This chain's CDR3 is CASSMGQINEKLFF. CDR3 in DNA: TGTGCCAGTAGTATGGGACAGATTAATGAAAAACTGTTTTTT.

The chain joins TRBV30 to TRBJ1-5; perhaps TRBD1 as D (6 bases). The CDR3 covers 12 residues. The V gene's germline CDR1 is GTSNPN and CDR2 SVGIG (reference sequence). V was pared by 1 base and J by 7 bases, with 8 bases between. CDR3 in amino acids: CAWSAGEQPQHF. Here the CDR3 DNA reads TGTGCCTGGAGTGCAGGGGAACAGCCCCAGCATTTT. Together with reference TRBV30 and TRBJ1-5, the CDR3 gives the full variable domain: SQTIHQWPATLVQPVGSPLSLECTVEGTSNPNLYWYRQAAGRGLQLLFYSVGIGQISSEVPQNLSASRPQDRQFILSSKKLLLSDSGFYLCAWSAGEQPQHFGDGTRLSIL.

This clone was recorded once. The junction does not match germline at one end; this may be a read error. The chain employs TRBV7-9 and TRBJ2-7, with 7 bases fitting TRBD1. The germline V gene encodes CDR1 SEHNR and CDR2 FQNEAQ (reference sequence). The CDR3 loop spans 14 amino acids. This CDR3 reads CSSSYRGSSYEQYF. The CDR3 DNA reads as TGTTCCAGCAGCTACAGGGGAAGCTCCTACGAGCAGTACTTC.

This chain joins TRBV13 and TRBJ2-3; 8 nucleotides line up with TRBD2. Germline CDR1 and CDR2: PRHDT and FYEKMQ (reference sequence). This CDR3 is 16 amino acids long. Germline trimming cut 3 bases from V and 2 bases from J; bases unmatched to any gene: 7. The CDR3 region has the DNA TGTGCCAGCAGCTTGCGGACTAGCCTAACCACAGATACGCAGTATTTT. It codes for CASSLRTSLTTDTQYF.

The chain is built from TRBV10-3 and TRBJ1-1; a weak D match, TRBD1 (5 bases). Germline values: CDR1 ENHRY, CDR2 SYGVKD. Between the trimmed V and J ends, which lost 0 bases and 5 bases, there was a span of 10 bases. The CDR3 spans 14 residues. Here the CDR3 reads CAISESPKGTEAFF. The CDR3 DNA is TGTGCCATCAGTGAGTCGCCCAAGGGGACTGAAGCTTTCTTT.